These 22 T cell receptor beta chains were all obtained from the same sample, sequenced in a study of blood T cell repertoires in COVID-19 (dated by TCRdb to 2020 to 2022). The library was prepared using the immunoSEQ multiplex PCR assay. TCRdb took this table from immuneACCESS and kept in-frame rearrangements with V and J called. Such tables lack part of the clones; where checked against another copy, unresolved V genes explain under half of the gap, and the rest is unexplained. This sample lists 250,000 to 350,000 clones; roughly nine tenths were detected once. The leading ten clones occupy 0.85% to 1% of the sample. Input material: peripheral blood. These receptors came from a woman between 40 and 50 years old who had recovered from COVID-19.

The rearrangement joins TRBV7-9 to TRBJ1-4, with 10 nucleotides matching TRBD1. V lost 4 bases, J lost 7 bases, and 9 bases stayed unmatched. Germline V CDR1 and CDR2: SEHNR, FQNEAQ (reference sequence). The CDR3 runs 16 residues. CDR3 residues: CASSSAGTGVLEKLFF. CDR3 in DNA: TGTGCCAGCAGCTCTGCCGGGACAGGGGTTCTTGAAAAACTGTTTTTT.

This rearrangement joins TRBV24-1 to TRBJ2-7; 7 nucleotides match TRBD1. This CDR3 spans 15 amino acids. Germline lookup yields CDR1 KGHDR and CDR2 SFDVKD. With 2 bases clipped from V and 2 bases from J, the junction kept 5 bases outside the gene matches. In DNA, the CDR3 is TGTGCCACCAGTGATTCGACAGGGCTAACCTACGAGCAGTACTTC. Translation gives CATSDSTGLTYEQYF.

The CDR3 DNA reads as TGTGCCAGCCGAATGACAGGGGCCTACGAGCAGTACTTC. This encodes CASRMTGAYEQYF. The chain couples TRBV27 to TRBJ2-7, with 8 bases that match TRBD1. J lost 2 bases, V lost 8 bases, and 5 bases had no gene match. The CDR3 runs to 13 residues. The V gene's germline CDR1 is MNHEY and CDR2 SMNVEV (reference sequence).

This chain links TRBV6-5 with TRBJ2-1; 8 bases map to TRBD2. CDR1 is MNHEY and CDR2 is SVGAGI in the germline V gene. CDR3 length: 15 amino acids. J gave up 9 bases and V 10 bases, and 17 bases lay outside the gene matches. Written as DNA, the CDR3 is TGTGCCACCGTCCTGAGTAGCGGGAATCCTGGTGAGCAGTTCTTC. This gives the protein CATVLSSGNPGEQFF.

This clone was observed a single time. This chain joins TRBV15 and TRBJ1-3, with D perhaps matching TRBD1 (6 bases). Germline V gene sequence: CDR1 LNHNV, CDR2 YYDKDF (reference sequence). CDR3 length: 14 amino acids. Deletions cut 2 bases from V and 3 bases from J, with 8 bases between. CDR3 coding DNA: TGTGCCACCAGCAGAACAGGGTTTGGAAACACCATATATTTT. It yields the protein CATSRTGFGNTIYF.

This clone appeared once. CDR3 DNA sequence: TGTGCCAGCAGTTCCGGACTAGCGGGAAGGGGAGCTTCCTACAATGAGCAGTTCTTC. Translation gives CASSSGLAGRGASYNEQFF. The genes are TRBV27 and TRBJ2-1; 12 nucleotides align to TRBD2. This CDR3 contains 19 residues. V lost 4 bases to trimming and J lost 1 base; unmatched junction nucleotides: 11. The V gene's germline CDR1 is MNHEY and CDR2 SMNVEV (reference sequence).

This chain uses TRBV28 with TRBJ2-7; TRBD1 matches at 9 bases. The CDR3 extends over 15 amino acids. CDR1 and CDR2 (germline): MDHEN, SYDVKM. Losses at the gene ends were 4 bases for V and 5 bases for J; bases not matched to a gene: 9. The CDR3 nucleotides read TGTGCCAGCAGTTCCACCGGGACAGGGACCCACGAGCAGTACTTC. It yields the protein CASSSTGTGTHEQYF.

The chain's CDR3 is CASSFGAGVGNEQFF. The CDR3 nucleotides are TGTGCCAGCAGCTTTGGGGCGGGAGTGGGAAATGAGCAGTTCTTC. The chain uses TRBV5-8 and TRBJ2-1; 7 positions agree with TRBD2. CDR3 size: 15 residues. Germline V gene lookup returns CDR1 SGHTS and CDR2 YDEGEE. The junction had 9 bases not matched to a gene; V was cut back by 2 bases and J by 7 bases.

The chain joins TRBV29-1 to TRBJ1-2, with 9 bases that match TRBD1. Germline V lookup: CDR1 SQVTM, CDR2 ANQGSEA. V lost 2 bases, J lost 6 bases, and 4 bases stayed unmatched. The CDR3 runs to 13 residues. CDR3 DNA sequence: TGCAGCGTTGAAAACCGGGACAGGGATGGCTACACCTTC. It encodes CSVENRDRDGYTF.

This sequence joins TRBV30 and TRBJ2-7; 9 bases map to TRBD2. The junction had 14 bases not matched to a gene; V was cut back by 1 base and J by 4 bases. CDR1 is GTSNPN, CDR2 SVGIG, per germline (reference sequence). The length of the CDR3 is 17 residues. The CDR3 reads CAWSGKGEAGGRYEQYF. In DNA, the CDR3 is TGTGCCTGGAGTGGAAAGGGCGAGGCGGGAGGGCGGTACGAGCAGTACTTC.

This chain links TRBV5-4 with TRBJ2-3; 11 bases map to TRBD2. Germline V gene sequence: CDR1 SGHNT, CDR2 YYREEE (reference sequence). The CDR3 sequence is 20 residues long. The V segment lost 4 bases and the J segment 7 bases; nucleotides outside the gene matches: 23. The CDR3 DNA is TGTGCCAGCAGCGACGGGGCCGGGACTAGCGGTATCCACCAGGCGAATACGCAGTATTTT. Translated, it gives CASSDGAGTSGIHQANTQYF.

The rearrangement links TRBV19 to TRBJ2-7; the match to TRBD2 covers 9 bases. Trimming removed 3 bases from V and 0 bases from J; junction bases left unmatched: 6. CDR3 size: 16 residues. Per the germline V gene, CDR1 is LNHDA and CDR2 is SQIVND (reference sequence). CDR3 in amino acids: CASSISVSGSSYEQYF. The DNA for the CDR3 is TGTGCCAGTAGTATCTCCGTTAGCGGGAGCTCCTACGAGCAGTACTTC.

The genes are TRBV27 and TRBJ1-2; tentative D call: TRBD1 (5 bases). Germline lookup yields CDR1 MNHEY and CDR2 SMNVEV (reference sequence). The CDR3 has 14 amino acids. V was shortened by 4 bases and J by 4 bases, with 13 bases between the two germline ends. The CDR3 nucleotides are TGTGCCAGCAGTTCCCTCCAGGGTCCCTATGGCTACACCTTC. Translating gives CASSSLQGPYGYTF.

The chain employs TRBV27 and TRBJ2-5; 8 bases match TRBD2. This CDR3 region has 14 residues. With 5 bases clipped from V and 4 bases from J, the junction kept 6 bases outside the gene matches. Germline assignment: CDR1 MNHEY and CDR2 SMNVEV (reference sequence). The CDR3: CASSISGSGETQYF. Here the CDR3 DNA reads TGTGCCAGCAGTATAAGCGGGAGCGGAGAGACCCAGTACTTC.

This chain links TRBV28 with TRBJ1-6, with 7 bases aligning to TRBD1. CDR1 is MDHEN, CDR2 SYDVKM, per germline. CDR3 length equals 14 residues. V dropped 6 bases and J dropped 8; count of bases not matched to a gene: 7. The DNA of the CDR3 is TGTGCCAGCAGCCCTCATACAGGGGATTCACCCCTCCACTTT. The encoded protein is CASSPHTGDSPLHF.

The chain is built from TRBV29-1 and TRBJ2-7; D is perhaps TRBD2 (6 bases). The germline V and J ends were trimmed by 6 bases and 9 bases, with 30 bases remaining between them. Germline CDR1 and CDR2: SQVTM and ANQGSEA. CDR3 length equals 16 residues. CDR3 loop: CSVEFRPGLGAEAQYF. The CDR3 bases are TGCAGCGTAGAATTTCGACCGGGACTTGGGGCCGAGGCGCAGTACTTC.

V usage is TRBV6-5 and J usage is TRBJ1-1, with a possible D match to TRBD1 (6 bases). Trimming pared 6 bases from V and 1 base from J, leaving 15 bases between. Germline assignment: CDR1 MNHEY and CDR2 SVGAGI. This CDR3 region has 15 residues. The CDR3 bases are TGTGCCAGCAGGGATACTGGGGGCGCGAACACTGAAGCTTTCTTT. Protein: CASRDTGGANTEAFF.

This chain links TRBV6-5 with TRBJ2-1; TRBD1 matches at 11 bases. V dropped 4 bases and J dropped 8; count of bases not matched to a gene: 7. The CDR3 length is 15 residues. CDR1 and CDR2 from the germline V gene are MNHEY and SVGAGI. DNA of the CDR3: TGTGCCAGCAGTTCCGGACAGGGGGCGGCCTATGAGCAGTTCTTC. This codes for CASSSGQGAAYEQFF.

This chain links TRBV11-3 with TRBJ2-5; 9 bases are shared with TRBD1. V shed 6 bases and J 5 bases; nucleotides not matched to a gene: 7. The germline V gene has CDR1 SGHNT and CDR2 YENEEA. The CDR3 is 14 amino acids. Written as DNA, the CDR3 is TGTGCCAGCAGTAGAACAGGGGGCGTTGAGACCCAGTACTTC. It translates to CASSRTGGVETQYF.

J is TRBJ2-5 and V is TRBV19, with D possibly being TRBD2 (6 bases). Germline loops: CDR1 LNHDA, CDR2 SQIVND (reference sequence). The CDR3 contains 16 residues. Trimming took 4 bases from V and 5 from J, leaving 20 bases between them. This CDR3 reads CASSRGDGDLLETQYF. In DNA, the CDR3 is TGTGCCAGTAGTAGGGGGGACGGGGACTTATTGGAGACCCAGTACTTC.

The V gene is TRBV7-9, the J gene TRBJ2-1; TRBD2 matches at 13 bases. Germline V gene sequence: CDR1 SEHNR, CDR2 FQNEAQ (reference sequence). V gave up 6 bases and J gave up 7 bases; unmatched junction bases: 9. This CDR3 comprises 16 residues. This CDR3 reads CASSPQTSGRSNEQFF. The CDR3 DNA follows: TGTGCCAGCAGTCCCCAGACTAGCGGGAGGAGTAATGAGCAGTTCTTC.

This clone was observed a handful of times. The chain links TRBV3-1 (or the pseudogene TRBV3-2) to TRBJ2-1; D possibly corresponds to TRBD2 (5 bases). CDR1 is LGHDT and CDR2 is YNNKEL in the germline V gene (reference sequence). V lost 1 base to trimming and J lost 7 bases, with 11 bases between them. The CDR3 totals 14 residues. For the CDR3, the DNA is TGTGCCAGCAGCCAAGCTGGCAGGACTAATGAGCAGTTCTTC. Its protein is CASSQAGRTNEQFF.